Listed below are T cell receptor beta chains from one sample, sequenced in a study of T cells in Graves' hyperthyroidism and ophthalmopathy. TCRdb analysed the multiplex PCR reads with MiXCR anew, one entry per CDR3 protein. The sample consists of under 650,000 distinct CDR3 sequences, 15% to 20% of them appearing once. Material for sequencing was blood. Receptors were obtained from a woman aged 25-40 years with Graves' hyperthyroidism. CDR3s include the opening cysteine and the closing phenylalanine or tryptophan. D genes are given only for firm matches. The listing skips clone size in some rows; elsewhere it reads once, few, many or a size class.

d_call j_call clone_size v_call cdr3_nt cdr3_aa
. TRBJ1-4 few TRBV29-1 TGCAGCGGGGGTGAGGATCGAGATGCAACTAATGAAAAACTGTTTTTT CSGGEDRDATNEKLFF
. TRBJ2-5 many TRBV6-5 TGTGCCAGCAGTTACCGGCTAGCCGAACACCAGTACTTC CASSYRLAEHQYF
TRBD2 TRBJ2-7 . TRBV7-9 TGTGCCAGCACTCGGACTAGCGGGCCTGCCTACGAGCAGTACTTC CASTRTSGPAYEQYF
. TRBJ1-5 few TRBV6-1 TGTGCCAGCAGTGAAGGGGGGTACAATCAGCCCCAGCATTTT CASSEGGYNQPQHF
. TRBJ1-1 many TRBV28 TGTGCCAGCAGCCGATCCAGGGGATCTCGGCTAAACACTGAAGCTTTCTTT CASSRSRGSRLNTEAFF
. TRBJ2-5 many TRBV6-1 TGTTCATCCCGGGGTGATCAAGAGACCCAGTACTTC CSSRGDQETQYF
. TRBJ1-1 . TRBV4-3 TGCGCCAGCAGCCAAGATCGGGGGATGAACACTGAAGCTTTCTTT CASSQDRGMNTEAFF
TRBD2 TRBJ2-3 many TRBV2 TGTGCCAGCAGTCCAGCGGGAGTGATGCCAGATACGCAGTATTTT CASSPAGVMPDTQYF
. TRBJ2-7 many TRBV7-2 TGTGCCAGCAGCTTAGCAGCGGGCTACGAGCAGTACTTC CASSLAAGYEQYF
. TRBJ1-2 many TRBV18 TGTGCCAGCTCACCGCTCGGGCAGCACTATGGCTACACCTTC CASSPLGQHYGYTF
. TRBJ1-5 few TRBV12-3/TRBV12-4 TGTGCCAGCAGTTTCTCGATAGTCGGGCCCCAGCATTTT CASSFSIVGPQHF
. TRBJ1-2 many TRBV11-3 TGTGCCAGCAGCTGGCGAGGAGGCTACACCTTC CASSWRGGYTF
TRBD1 TRBJ1-2 many TRBV2 TGTGCCGGGGCCGGGACAGGGGTCTATGGCTACACCTTC CAGAGTGVYGYTF
. TRBJ2-1 . TRBV19 TGTGCCAGTAGTCACAGGGATTTACGGTACAATGAGCAGTTCTTC CASSHRDLRYNEQFF
. TRBJ2-7 . TRBV4-3 TGCGCCAGCAGCCAAGACTCAGCGGGTACCTACGAGCAGTACTTC CASSQDSAGTYEQYF
TRBD1 TRBJ2-7 few TRBV5-1 TGCGCCAGCAGCCGTCAGGGGACAGGGGGTTCCTACGAGCAGTACTTC CASSRQGTGGSYEQYF
. TRBJ2-3 many TRBV6-1 TGTGCCAGCAGTGAGGCAGGGGTCACAGATACGCAGTATTTT CASSEAGVTDTQYF
. TRBJ1-1 . TRBV6-4 TGTGCCAGCAGTGGCTCGACACCAGAAATCGGGGGCACTGAAGCTTTCTTT CASSGSTPEIGGTEAFF
. TRBJ1-4 many TRBV6-1 TGTGCCAGCAGTGAAATATGGGGCGAAAAACTGTTTTTT CASSEIWGEKLFF
TRBD1 TRBJ2-3 few TRBV19 TGTGCCAGTAGTTCGACCCAGGGGGACCACACAGATACGCAGTATTTT CASSSTQGDHTDTQYF
TRBD1 TRBJ2-2 medium-sized TRBV2 TGTGCCAGCATTCGGGACAGTGACACCGGGGAGCTGTTTTTT CASIRDSDTGELFF
. TRBJ2-5 . TRBV9 TGTGCCTCCCAAGGAAGAGGAGAGACCCAGTACTTC CASQGRGETQYF
TRBD1 TRBJ2-1 few TRBV4-2 TGTGCCAGCAGCCACGGGACAGGGGCCTACAATGAGCAGTTCTTC CASSHGTGAYNEQFF
TRBD2 TRBJ2-3 many TRBV6-2/TRBV6-3 TGTGCCAGCATTGGACTAGCGGGACCCACAGATACGCAGTATTTT CASIGLAGPTDTQYF
. TRBJ1-6 many TRBV12-3/TRBV12-4 TGTGCCAGCAGTCAACAGGTGGCCCATTCACCCCTCCACTTT CASSQQVAHSPLHF
. TRBJ2-7 many TRBV7-2 TGTGCCAGCAGCTTAGTTGGGTCGTCACTCTACGAGCAGTACTTC CASSLVGSSLYEQYF
. TRBJ2-7 few TRBV6-2/TRBV6-3 TGTGCCAGCAGTAAACCTCCTCGCACCCTTTTTTCCTACGAGCAGTACTTC CASSKPPRTLFSYEQYF
. TRBJ1-6 . TRBV3-1 TGTGCCAGCAGCCAACGGCAGCTTTATAATTCACCCCTCCACTTT CASSQRQLYNSPLHF
. TRBJ2-7 . TRBV10-1 TGCGCCAGCAGCGGGGACCGCCGGGGCGAGCAGTACTTC CASSGDRRGEQYF
TRBD1 TRBJ1-2 . TRBV6-5 TGTGCCAGCAGTTGGACAGGACCGCAAGCTCTCTATGGCTACACCTTC CASSWTGPQALYGYTF
. TRBJ1-6 many TRBV7-8 TGTGCCAGCAGCCCCCGGATTACAGGGCCGGGTTCACCCCTCCACTTT CASSPRITGPGSPLHF
. TRBJ1-2 . TRBV28 TGTGCCAGCAGTTTGCAACTCTATGGCTACACCTTC CASSLQLYGYTF
. TRBJ1-1 few TRBV30 TGTGCCTGGAGCCCCCAGGGAGTGAACACTGAAGCTTTCTTT CAWSPQGVNTEAFF
TRBD2 TRBJ2-7 many TRBV11-2 TGTGCCAGCAGCCCTTGGTTAGCGGGAGTTCACGAGCAGTACTTC CASSPWLAGVHEQYF